One sample yielded the 21 T cell receptor beta chains listed below, sequenced in a study of shared clonotypes between healthy human individuals. TCRdb's copy holds only in-frame clones and misses some; the assay was immunoSEQ multiplex PCR. This sample has roughly 600,000 clones, with about 98% found just once. Positive CCR7 selection of CD45RO-negative cells yielded the naive CD8 cells, and terminally differentiated effector memory CD45RA+ cells were excluded. The sample was naive CD8+ T cells sorted from blood. The source of these receptors is a man between 25 and 39 years old in good health.

The chain recombines TRBV7-2 with TRBJ2-2; D is undetermined. Germline V gene sequence: CDR1 SGHTA, CDR2 FQGNSA. The CDR3 contains 17 residues. The V end lost 2 bases, the J end lost 4 bases, and 17 bases lay between the germline ends. CDR3: CASSLPHLTPSTGELFF. The CDR3 coding sequence is TGTGCCAGCAGCTTACCCCACCTTACCCCGAGCACCGGGGAGCTGTTTTTT. Based on the CDR3 plus reference TRBV7-2 and TRBJ2-2, the full variable domain is GAGVSQSPSNKVTEKGKDVELRCDPISGHTALYWYRQSLGQGLEFLIYFQGNSAPDKSGLPSDRFSAERTGGSVSTLTIQRTQQEDSAVYLCASSLPHLTPSTGELFFGEGSRLTVL.

This chain uses TRBV27 with TRBJ1-2; D gene ambiguous. The CDR3 has 13 amino acids. Trimming removed 6 bases from V and 0 bases from J, with 8 bases in between. Germline assignment: CDR1 MNHEY and CDR2 SMNVEV (reference sequence). CDR3 in DNA: TGTGCCAGCAGCGCCGGCTCTAACTATGGCTACACCTTC. Amino acid sequence: CASSAGSNYGYTF.

This chain connects TRBV13 to TRBJ1-1; D unresolved. CDR3 length: 13 amino acids. Germline V gene data show CDR1 as PRHDT and CDR2 as FYEKMQ (reference sequence). Trimming took off 3 bases at V and 5 bases at J, with 10 bases between the two ends. The CDR3 reads CASSFGRDTEAFF. The CDR3 DNA reads as TGTGCCAGCAGCTTTGGTCGGGATACTGAAGCTTTCTTT. Full variable domain (rest looked up from reference TRBV13 and TRBJ1-1): AAGVIQSPRHLIKEKRETATLKCYPIPRHDTVYWYQQGPGQDPQFLISFYEKMQSDKGSIPDRFSAQQFSDYHSELNMSSLELGDSALYFCASSFGRDTEAFFGQGTRLTVV.

The chain uses TRBV28 and TRBJ2-7, with D unresolved. This CDR3 region has 15 residues. Germline CDR1 reads MDHEN; CDR2 reads SYDVKM. V was clipped by 6 bases and J by 9 bases, with 24 bases between them. The CDR3 DNA reads as TGTGCCAGCAGCGCCGAGTTAGGCTCCGGTCTTGGGCAGTACTTC. It encodes CASSAELGSGLGQYF. The full variable domain, with the rest looked up from reference TRBV28 and TRBJ2-7, is DVKVTQSSRYLVKRTGEKVFLECVQDMDHENMFWYRQDPGLGLRLIYFSYDVKMKEKGDIPEGYSVSREKKERFSLILESASTNQTSMYLCASSAELGSGLGQYFGPGTRLTVT.

The chain carries TRBV5-1 and TRBJ2-7; 7 positions match TRBD2. The CDR3 contains 16 residues. Germline V gene data show CDR1 as SGHRS and CDR2 as YFSETQ. V lost 0 bases, J lost 0 bases, and 6 bases stayed unmatched. CDR3 bases: TGCGCCAGCAGCTTGGTAGGCGGGAGCAGCTCCTACGAGCAGTACTTC. It translates to CASSLVGGSSSYEQYF.

This clone was observed a few times. The identical CDR3 is also encoded by other nucleotide sequences in the sample. This chain uses TRBV7-9 with TRBJ2-3; no definite D call. The CDR3 runs 12 residues. Trimming took off 1 base at V and 3 bases at J, with 2 bases between the two ends. The germline CDR1 and CDR2 sequences are SEHNR and FQNEAQ (reference sequence). This chain's CDR3 is CASSLGTDTQYF. CDR3 nucleotide sequence: TGTGCCAGCAGCTTAGGGACAGATACGCAGTATTTT.

This chain joins TRBV25-1 and TRBJ2-2; D is undetermined. CDR3 length: 10 residues. Between the trimmed V and J ends, which lost 3 bases and 7 bases, there was a span of 0 bases. Germline loops: CDR1 MGHDK, CDR2 SYGVNS. As DNA, the CDR3 is TGTGCCAGCAGTGACGGGGAGCTGTTTTTT. It specifies CASSDGELFF.

The chain's CDR3 is CASSLAGGEETQYF. As DNA, the CDR3 is TGTGCCAGCAGTTTAGCGGGAGGAGAAGAGACCCAGTACTTC. The genes are TRBV27 and TRBJ2-5; 8 nucleotides line up with TRBD2. Looked up from germline, CDR1 is MNHEY and CDR2 is SMNVEV (reference sequence). V was pared by 2 bases and J by 3 bases, with 2 bases of the junction left unmatched. CDR3 length equals 14 residues.

This clone has a single count. V gene TRBV9 combines with J gene TRBJ2-1; D gene ambiguous. V lost 0 bases and J 4 bases, leaving 14 bases between the germline ends. The CDR3 is 16 amino acids. Germline V gives CDR1 SGDLS, CDR2 YYNGEE. CDR3 nucleotide sequence: TGTGCCAGCAGCGTAGATGGAGACATGGCATACAATGAGCAGTTCTTC. This translates into CASSVDGDMAYNEQFF.

V gene TRBV27 combines with J gene TRBJ2-3; maybe TRBD1 (6 bases). V lost 6 bases and J 3 bases, leaving 19 bases between the germline ends. CDR1 is MNHEY and CDR2 is SMNVEV in the germline V gene (reference sequence). The CDR3 length is 16 residues. CDR3 sequence: CASRFRGEYLTDTQYF. The CDR3 DNA sequence: TGTGCCAGCAGATTCAGGGGCGAGTATTTGACAGATACGCAGTATTTT.

The V and J genes are TRBV29-1 and TRBJ1-1, with a weak D call TRBD1 (6 bases). V was trimmed by 3 bases and J by 6 bases, leaving 11 bases between them. Germline V CDR1 and CDR2: SQVTM, ANQGSEA. The CDR3 has 12 amino acids. CDR3 nucleotides: TGCAGCGTTGAGTCCAGGGGCGCTGAAGCTTTCTTT. This codes for CSVESRGAEAFF. Together with reference TRBV29-1 and TRBJ1-1, the CDR3 gives the full variable domain: SAVISQKPSRDICQRGTSLTIQCQVDSQVTMMFWYRQQPGQSLTLIATANQGSEATYESGFVIDKFPISRPNLTFSTLTVSNMSPEDSSIYLCSVESRGAEAFFGQGTRLTVV.

This chain links TRBV25-1 with TRBJ2-7; 7 bases are shared with TRBD1. Germline CDR1 reads MGHDK; CDR2 reads SYGVNS. This CDR3 has 15 residues. V gave up 4 bases and J gave up 5 bases; unmatched junction bases: 11. The CDR3, as DNA: TGTGCCAGCAGTGCCATAGGGGACAGCGCGAACGAGCAGTACTTC. Protein product: CASSAIGDSANEQYF.

This clone is a singleton in its sample. The V gene is TRBV28, the J gene TRBJ2-7; the D is unclear. Germline V gene sequence: CDR1 MDHEN, CDR2 SYDVKM. The V and J ends lost 3 bases and 3 bases respectively, with 15 bases between them. The CDR3 has 15 amino acids. The DNA of the CDR3 is TGTGCCAGCAGTTTGGGGAAAGGAGTTTACTACGAGCAGTACTTC. As protein: CASSLGKGVYYEQYF.

The gene calls are TRBV27 and TRBJ2-7, with a weak D call TRBD2 (5 bases). The CDR3 length is 12 residues. The germline gives CDR1 MNHEY, CDR2 SMNVEV (reference sequence). The germline V and J ends were trimmed by 6 bases and 3 bases, with 9 bases remaining between them. The CDR3 sequence: CASRGGHYEQYF. Written as DNA, the CDR3 is TGTGCCAGCAGGGGCGGGCACTACGAGCAGTACTTC.

This chain uses TRBV7-9 with TRBJ1-4; 7 bases agree with TRBD1. After removal of 6 bases from V and 0 bases from J, the junction contained 4 bases not matched to a gene. CDR3 length: 15 amino acids. The germline V gene has CDR1 SEHNR and CDR2 FQNEAQ (reference sequence). CDR3 sequence reads: CASRDGTATNEKLFF. CDR3 in DNA: TGTGCCAGCAGGGATGGGACAGCAACTAATGAAAAACTGTTTTTT. Together with reference TRBV7-9 and TRBJ1-4, the CDR3 gives the full variable domain: DTGVSQNPRHKITKRGQNVTFRCDPISEHNRLYWYRQTLGQGPEFLTYFQNEAQLEKSRLLSDRFSAERPKGSFSTLEIQRTEQGDSAMYLCASRDGTATNEKLFFGSGTQLSVL.

The chain employs TRBV7-9 and TRBJ2-7; TRBD1 might be the D (5 bases). CDR3 length: 15 amino acids. Trimming pared 5 bases from V and 2 bases from J, leaving 16 bases between. Germline V lookup: CDR1 SEHNR, CDR2 FQNEAQ (reference sequence). CDR3 region: CASSPPADRAYEQYF. CDR3 coding DNA: TGTGCCAGCAGCCCCCCGGCCGACAGAGCCTACGAGCAGTACTTC.

The V gene is TRBV30, the J gene TRBJ2-7; 9 bases are a match to TRBD1. This CDR3 is 15 amino acids long. With V trimmed by 0 bases and J by 2 bases, 5 bases remained unmatched. CDR1 and CDR2 from the germline V gene are GTSNPN and SVGIG (reference sequence). In nucleotides, the CDR3 is TGTGCCTGGAGTGTCTTGGGACAGGGTACCTACGAGCAGTACTTC. It translates to CAWSVLGQGTYEQYF.

The chain joins TRBV5-1 to TRBJ2-1; D remains ambiguous. The CDR3 sequence is 15 residues long. The germline V and J ends were trimmed by 1 base and 0 bases, with 8 bases remaining between them. Germline V gives CDR1 SGHRS, CDR2 YFSETQ. As DNA, the CDR3 is TGCGCCAGCAGCTTGTATGGGGACTCCTACAATGAGCAGTTCTTC. Translated, it gives CASSLYGDSYNEQFF.

The V gene is TRBV10-3, the J gene TRBJ1-5; D unclear. The CDR3 loop spans 15 amino acids. V was trimmed by 3 bases and J by 3 bases, leaving 12 bases between them. Germline CDR1 and CDR2: ENHRY and SYGVKD. This CDR3 reads CAISDGITDNQPQHF. CDR3 in DNA: TGTGCCATCAGTGATGGAATCACCGACAATCAGCCCCAGCATTTT.

The chain has TRBV6-6 and TRBJ2-7; unclear D gene. This CDR3 is built from 15 residues. V lost 0 bases and J lost 2, with 11 bases in between. Germline loops: CDR1 MNHNY, CDR2 SVGAGI (reference sequence). CDR3 sequence reads: CASSYSNSKTYEQYF. The CDR3 DNA follows: TGTGCCAGCAGTTACTCGAACAGCAAAACCTACGAGCAGTACTTC.

CDR3 sequence reads: CASSQDVRGGANVLTF. In DNA, the CDR3 is TGCGCCAGCAGCCAAGATGTGAGGGGTGGGGCCAACGTCCTGACTTTC. The V call is TRBV4-3, the J call TRBJ2-6; D tentatively reads TRBD1 or TRBD2 (5 bases each). V lost 0 bases, J lost 3 bases, and 9 bases lay in between. Germline CDR1 reads LGHNA; CDR2 reads YSLEER. CDR3 length equals 16 residues.